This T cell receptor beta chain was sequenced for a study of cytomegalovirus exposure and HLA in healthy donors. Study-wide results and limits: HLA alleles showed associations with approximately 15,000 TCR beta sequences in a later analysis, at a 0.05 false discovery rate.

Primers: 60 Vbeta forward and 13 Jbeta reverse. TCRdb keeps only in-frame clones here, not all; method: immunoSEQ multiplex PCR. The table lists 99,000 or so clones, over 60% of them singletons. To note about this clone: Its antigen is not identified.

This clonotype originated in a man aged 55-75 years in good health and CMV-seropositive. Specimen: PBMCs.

The CDR3 spells CASSRGSGANVLTF. The CDR3 DNA reads TGTGCCAGTAGTAGAGGGTCTGGGGCCAACGTCCTGACTTTC. This chain uses TRBV19 with TRBJ2-6; D is perhaps TRBD2 (5 bases). Germline CDR1 is LNHDA and CDR2 is SQIVND (reference sequence). The CDR3 is 14 residues long. Between the trimmed V and J ends, which lost 4 bases and 1 base, there was a span of 5 bases. The complete variable domain, with remaining parts taken from reference TRBV19 and TRBJ2-6, reads DGGITQSPKYLFRKEGQNVTLSCEQNLNHDAMYWYRQDPGQGLRLIYYSQIVNDFQKGDIAEGYSVSREKKESFPLTVTSAQKNPTAFYLCASSRGSGANVLTFGAGSRLTVL.